One and the same sample provided the 23 T cell receptor beta chains below, sequenced in a study of post-analysis software for immune sequencing data. No antigen has been identified for these receptors. Points from the study as a whole: Among five TRBV segments more frequent in patients than controls were TRBV5-6, TRBV5-1 and TRBV20-1.

Researchers reported that TCR beta cDNA libraries carried unique molecular identifiers. TCRdb processed the PCR reads anew with MiXCR; each CDR3 protein has one entry. The profile covers 250,000 to 300,000 distinct CDR3 sequences, with 36% appearing a single time and under 5.5% taken by the ten largest. The sequenced sample was blood. These TCRs come from a girl under 18 with multiple sclerosis.

This clonotype was recorded many times. J is TRBJ1-2 and V is TRBV4-1; D is perhaps TRBD1 (6 bases). Germline loops: CDR1 MGHRA, CDR2 YSYEKL. Trimming took off 2 bases at V and 3 bases at J, with 16 bases between the two ends. The CDR3 contains 16 residues. Here the CDR3 DNA reads TGCGCCAGCAGCCAACCCCCTCCCAGGACAGACTATGGCTACACCTTC. Amino acids: CASSQPPPRTDYGYTF.

This clonotype was found many times. This chain connects TRBV7-9 to TRBJ2-1; 12 bases map to TRBD2. With V trimmed by 4 bases and J by 4 bases, 8 bases remained unmatched. CDR1 is SEHNR, CDR2 FQNEAQ, per germline (reference sequence). The CDR3 has 17 amino acids. The CDR3: CASSSSRLAGAYNEQFF. CDR3 coding DNA: TGTGCCAGCAGCTCCTCCCGACTAGCGGGAGCTTACAATGAGCAGTTCTTC. Combining the CDR3 with reference TRBV7-9 and TRBJ2-1 gives the whole variable domain DTGVSQNPRHKITKRGQNVTFRCDPISEHNRLYWYRQTLGQGPEFLTYFQNEAQLEKSRLLSDRFSAERPKGSFSTLEIQRTEQGDSAMYLCASSSSRLAGAYNEQFFGPGTRLTVL.

Written as DNA, the CDR3 is TGTGCCAGCAGCCAAGATTCCCCTCGGACCGGGACAGAGCTTGAAGCTTTCTTT. Residues: CASSQDSPRTGTELEAFF. The J gene is TRBJ1-1, the V gene TRBV4-2; 7 positions agree with TRBD1. With V trimmed by 0 bases and J by 7 bases, 17 bases remained unmatched. The CDR3 is 18 amino acids. Germline CDR1 LGHNA, CDR2 YNFKEQ.

As to this clonotype: This may come from a read error, since a much larger clone is one base off. The chain is built from TRBV7-2 and TRBJ2-1, with D perhaps matching TRBD2 (6 bases). The J call may be in error: the DNA end matches TRBJ2-7 better. The CDR3 length is 16 residues. Germline loops: CDR1 SGHTA, CDR2 FQGNSA. The DNA for the CDR3 is TGTGCCAGCAGCTTGGCCGGGACTCGCTCCTACAATGAGCAGTACTTC. Amino acid sequence: CASSLAGTRSYNEQYF.

Here the CDR3 DNA reads TGCGCCAGCAGACGGACTGGGACAGGGCCACAAGAGACCCAGTACTTC. This sequence encodes CASRRTGTGPQETQYF. This chain links TRBV5-1 with TRBJ2-5; 9 bases are shared with TRBD1. The V and J ends lost 5 bases and 2 bases, in that order; junction bases with no gene match: 10. In germline, CDR1 is SGHRS, CDR2 YFSETQ. The CDR3 covers 16 residues.

This clonotype was recorded only once. This sequence joins TRBV20-1 and TRBJ2-5, with 10 bases that match TRBD1. The CDR3 is 14 residues long. The germline CDR1 and CDR2 sequences are DFQATT and SNEGSKA (reference sequence). J lost 5 bases, V lost 5 bases, and 8 bases had no gene match. CDR3 DNA sequence: TGCAGTGCTCCCCCGGGACAGGGGTATGAGACCCAGTACTTC. Protein sequence: CSAPPGQGYETQYF.

In its sample, this clonotype was seen a few times. A much larger clone sits a single nucleotide away, making a read error possible. The chain recombines TRBV5-1 with TRBJ2-7; 8 bases are shared with TRBD2. CDR1 is SGHRS, CDR2 YFSETQ, per germline. The V gene end was trimmed by 4 bases and the J gene end by 7 bases; junction bases not matched to a gene: 13. This CDR3 is built from 15 residues. As DNA, the CDR3 is TGCGCCAGCAGCGTAACCGGGACTAGACCCAATGAGCAGTACTTC. This sequence encodes CASSVTGTRPNEQYF.

The chain has TRBV7-2 and TRBJ2-5; the match to TRBD2 covers 9 bases. V shed 5 bases and J 11 bases; nucleotides not matched to a gene: 15. Germline V lookup: CDR1 SGHTA, CDR2 FQGNSA. This CDR3 has 15 amino acids. The CDR3 nucleotides read TGTGCCAGCAGCCTGCCACCTAGCGGGATCAATGAGCAGTACTTC. Its translation is CASSLPPSGINEQYF.

Note on this clonotype: Just one base apart from a much larger clone, this may be a read error. The V and J genes are TRBV28 and TRBJ2-4, with D perhaps being TRBD1 or TRBD2 (6 bases each). The CDR3 consists of 14 residues. Germline CDR1 is MDHEN and CDR2 is SYDVKM. V lost 8 bases and J lost 9, with 20 bases in between. The CDR3 here is CASGTGGVGGIQYF. The CDR3 nucleotides read TGTGCCAGCGGCACCGGCGGGGTAGGGGGCATTCAGTACTTC.

This clonotype was seen a few times. This clone may be a read error of a much larger clone one base away. This chain joins TRBV10-3 and TRBJ1-2; 7 bases fit TRBD1. Germline V gene data show CDR1 as ENHRY and CDR2 as SYGVKD. The CDR3 totals 16 residues. V shed 4 bases and J 4 bases; nucleotides not matched to a gene: 12. The chain's CDR3 is CAISGPQGPQGYGYTF. CDR3 coding DNA: TGTGCCATCAGTGGGCCACAGGGGCCGCAGGGCTATGGCTACACCTTC.

The V gene is TRBV4-3, the J gene TRBJ2-4; 13 nucleotides agree with TRBD2. The J call may be faulty, since TRBJ2-7 better matches the DNA end. Per the germline V gene, CDR1 is LGHNA and CDR2 is YSLEER. The CDR3 runs to 15 residues. The CDR3 DNA follows: TGCGCCAGCAGTTGGACTAGCGGGAGAGGTGACGAGCAGTACTTC. The encoded protein is CASSWTSGRGDEQYF.

This rearrangement joins TRBV4-1 to TRBJ2-5; D possibly corresponds to TRBD2 (6 bases). This CDR3 contains 16 residues. V lost 4 bases to trimming and J lost 3 bases, with 18 bases between them. Per germline, CDR1 MGHRA and CDR2 YSYEKL. The CDR3, as DNA: TGCGCCAGCAGCCCGGTCGGGGCGGGGAGGAAAGAGACCCAGTACTTC. Amino acids: CASSPVGAGRKETQYF.

This clonotype came up a few times. The chain employs TRBV7-8 and TRBJ2-1; 13 positions agree with TRBD2. V shed 4 bases, J shed 8 bases, and the junction held 11 bases outside the gene matches. Germline CDR1 and CDR2: SGHVS and FQNEAQ. The CDR3 is 17 amino acids. The CDR3 loop is CASSYDPGTSGTDEQFF. CDR3 bases: TGTGCCAGCAGCTACGATCCCGGGACTAGCGGGACGGATGAGCAGTTCTTC.

For this clonotype: A clone one base away is much larger, so this may be a read error. It is likely a read error, because the conserved phenylalanine at the end of the CDR3 is missing. The chain carries TRBV5-1 and TRBJ1-1; D ambiguous. This CDR3 is 13 amino acids long. Per germline, CDR1 SGHRS and CDR2 YFSETQ. V was pared by 0 bases and J by 1 base, with 4 bases between. The CDR3 nucleotides are TGCGCCAGCAGCTTGGAAGGGAACACTGAAGCTTTCCTT. Amino acid sequence: CASSLEGNTEAFL.

This chain links TRBV28 with TRBJ1-1; D might be TRBD1 (5 bases). Germline CDR1 MDHEN, CDR2 SYDVKM. This CDR3 region has 13 residues. V lost 8 bases and J lost 13, with 23 bases in between. The CDR3 region has the DNA TGTGCCAGCCACAACGAGGGCATGGGGGAGGGTTTCTTT. It translates to CASHNEGMGEGFF.

With respect to this clonotype: This sequence may be a read error, since a much larger clone differs from it by one base. The rearrangement joins TRBV3-1 to TRBJ1-5; D gene unclear. Germline CDR1 is LGHDT and CDR2 is YNNKEL (reference sequence). This CDR3 is 14 amino acids long. CDR3: CASSHRGRNQPLHF. The CDR3 DNA is TGTGCCAGCAGTCACCGAGGGCGCAATCAGCCCCTGCATTTT.

This clonotype is medium-sized (0.01 to 0.1%) by share. CDR3: CASSKASGYNEQFF. The CDR3 DNA reads TGTGCCAGCAGTAAGGCTAGCGGCTACAATGAGCAGTTCTTC. V and J are TRBV6-5 and TRBJ2-1, with 7 bases lining up with TRBD2. The CDR3 loop spans 14 amino acids. Germline lookup yields CDR1 MNHEY and CDR2 SVGAGI. J gave up 3 bases and V 5 bases, and 4 bases lay outside the gene matches.

V usage is TRBV5-1 and J usage is TRBJ1-1, with D possibly TRBD1 on 5 matching bases. CDR3 length: 16 residues. Trimming shortened V by 3 bases and J by 1 base, and 16 bases separated the two germline ends. CDR1 and CDR2 (germline): SGHRS, YFSETQ. The CDR3 region is CASSSRGFGRNTEAFF. CDR3 nucleotides: TGCGCCAGCAGCTCCCGGGGGTTCGGGCGGAACACTGAAGCTTTCTTT.

This sequence joins TRBV2 and TRBJ2-1; D uncertain. The germline V and J ends were trimmed by 8 bases and 7 bases, with 21 bases remaining between them. Germline lookup yields CDR1 SNHLY and CDR2 FYNNEI. The CDR3 totals 15 residues. The CDR3 DNA reads TGTGCCAGCGTAGGCCGGACCGAGCTTCTTAATGAGCAGTTCTTC. Its translation: CASVGRTELLNEQFF. Using reference TRBV2 and TRBJ2-1 for the parts outside the CDR3, the full variable domain is EPEVTQTPSHQVTQMGQEVILRCVPISNHLYFYWYRQILGQKVEFLVSFYNNEISEKSEIFDDQFSVERPDGSNFTLKIRSTKLEDSAMYFCASVGRTELLNEQFFGPGTRLTVL.

Details on this clonotype: This may stem from a read error, because a much larger clone lies one nucleotide away. This chain connects TRBV7-9 to TRBJ2-1; 7 bases agree with TRBD2. Per germline, CDR1 SEHNR and CDR2 FQNEAQ (reference sequence). The CDR3 length is 17 residues. This CDR3 reads CASSEGLGVSPVNERFF. CDR3 nucleotide sequence: TGTGCCAGCAGCGAAGGACTAGGGGTTTCTCCTGTCAATGAGCGGTTCTTC.

Comment on this clonotype: A much larger clone lies one base from this, so it may be a read error. The chain carries TRBV10-3 and TRBJ1-4; TRBD1 agrees at 10 bases. The CDR3 spans 14 residues. Germline CDR1 ENHRY, CDR2 SYGVKD. The CDR3 sequence: CAIGSDRGNGKLFF. The CDR3 DNA sequence: TGTGCCATCGGTTCGGACAGGGGGAATGGAAAACTGTTTTTT.

V is TRBV29-1 and J is TRBJ1-1; D is perhaps TRBD1 (6 bases). CDR1 is SQVTM, CDR2 ANQGSEA, per germline. V was cut by 0 bases and J by 13 bases, with 21 bases left in between. The CDR3 length is 14 residues. DNA of the CDR3: TGCAGCGTTGAAGATTATCGGGGACACCGAGAGGGTTTCTTT. It encodes CSVEDYRGHREGFF.

The rearrangement uses TRBV12-3 or TRBV12-4 and TRBJ1-1; the D is unclear. The CDR3 totals 10 residues. The germline V and J ends were trimmed by 7 bases and 8 bases, with 8 bases remaining between them. CDR3 coding DNA: TGTGCCAGCACCTCGACGGAAGCTTTCTTT. Its translation is CASTSTEAFF.